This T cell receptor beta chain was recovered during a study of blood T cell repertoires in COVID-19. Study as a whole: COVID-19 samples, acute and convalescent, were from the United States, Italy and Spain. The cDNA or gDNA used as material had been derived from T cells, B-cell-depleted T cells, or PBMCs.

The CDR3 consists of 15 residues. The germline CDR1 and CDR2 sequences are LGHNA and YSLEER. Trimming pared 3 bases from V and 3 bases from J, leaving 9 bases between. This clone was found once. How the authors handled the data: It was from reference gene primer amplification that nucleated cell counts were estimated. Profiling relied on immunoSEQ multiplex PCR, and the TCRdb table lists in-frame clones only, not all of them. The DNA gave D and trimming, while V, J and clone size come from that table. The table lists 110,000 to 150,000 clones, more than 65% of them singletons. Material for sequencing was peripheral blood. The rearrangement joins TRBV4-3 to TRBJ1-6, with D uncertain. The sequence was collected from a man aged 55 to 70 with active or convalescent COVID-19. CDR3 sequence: CASSQSGYYNSPLHF. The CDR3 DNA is TGCGCCAGCAGCCAGTCGGGGTACTATAATTCACCCCTCCACTTT.